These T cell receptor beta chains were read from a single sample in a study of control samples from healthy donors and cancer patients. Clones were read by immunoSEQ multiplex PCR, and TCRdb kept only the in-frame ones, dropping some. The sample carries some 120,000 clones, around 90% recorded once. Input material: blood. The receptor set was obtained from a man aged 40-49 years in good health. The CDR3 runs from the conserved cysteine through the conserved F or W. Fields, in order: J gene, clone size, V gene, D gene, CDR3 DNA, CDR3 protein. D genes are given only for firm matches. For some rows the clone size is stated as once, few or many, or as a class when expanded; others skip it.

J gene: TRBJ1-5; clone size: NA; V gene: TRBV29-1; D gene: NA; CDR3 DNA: TGCAGCGTAGGATTCGGGACATCAGATCAGCCCCAGCATTTT; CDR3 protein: CSVGFGTSDQPQHF
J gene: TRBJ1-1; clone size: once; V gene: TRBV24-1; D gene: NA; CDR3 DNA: TGTGCCACCAGTGATTCGACGACAGCCTCGAACACTGAAGCTTTCTTT; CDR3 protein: CATSDSTTASNTEAFF
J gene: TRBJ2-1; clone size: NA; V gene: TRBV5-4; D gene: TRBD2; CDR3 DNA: TGTGCCAGCAGCACATTTGGGCGGGGGGGCCCTGTTGAGCAGTTCTTC; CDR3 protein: CASSTFGRGGPVEQFF
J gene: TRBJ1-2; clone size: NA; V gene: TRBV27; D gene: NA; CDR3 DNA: TGTGCCAGCAGACCCTTTTCCGGAACCTACTATGGCTACACCTTC; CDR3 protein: CASRPFSGTYYGYTF
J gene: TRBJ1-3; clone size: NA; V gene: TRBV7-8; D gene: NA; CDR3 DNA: TGTGCCAGCAGCTCACTACAGATTCGGGGGACGGGCGATTTT; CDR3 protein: CASSSLQIRGTGDF
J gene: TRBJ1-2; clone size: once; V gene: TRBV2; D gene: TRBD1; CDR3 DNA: TGTGCCAGCAGTGCCAACCCCCACCGGGACAGGGGGCTTTCCTATGGCTACACCTTC; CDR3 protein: CASSANPHRDRGLSYGYTF
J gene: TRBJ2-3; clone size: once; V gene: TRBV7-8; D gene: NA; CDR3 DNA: TGTGCCAGCAGCCCCCTGGGGGCGGATACGCAGTATTTT; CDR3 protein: CASSPLGADTQYF
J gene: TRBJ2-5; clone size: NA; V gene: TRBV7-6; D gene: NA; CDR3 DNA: TGTGCCACCACCCACGAGGGTGAGACCCAGTACTTC; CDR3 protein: CATTHEGETQYF
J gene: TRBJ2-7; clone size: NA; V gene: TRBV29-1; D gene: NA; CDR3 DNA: TGCAGCGTTTCCACAGTGGGTAGCTCCTACGAGCAGTACTTC; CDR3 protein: CSVSTVGSSYEQYF
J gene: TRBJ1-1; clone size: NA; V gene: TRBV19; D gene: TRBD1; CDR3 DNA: TGTGCCAGTAGAGACAGGGTTATCGGTGAAGCTTTCTTT; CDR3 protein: CASRDRVIGEAFF
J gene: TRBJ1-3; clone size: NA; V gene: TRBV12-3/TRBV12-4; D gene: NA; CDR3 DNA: TGTGCCAGCAGTTTTTTCCTGGACACCATATATTTT; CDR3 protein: CASSFFLDTIYF
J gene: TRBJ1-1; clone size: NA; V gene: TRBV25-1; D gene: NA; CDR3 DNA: TGTGCCAGCAGTCCGAGGGGTATAGGGGTCACTGAAGCTTTCTTT; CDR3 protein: CASSPRGIGVTEAFF
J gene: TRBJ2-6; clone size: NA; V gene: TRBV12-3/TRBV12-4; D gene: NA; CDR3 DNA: TGTGCCAGCAGTAGGTCCGGGGCCAACGTCCTGACTTTC; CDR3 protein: CASSRSGANVLTF
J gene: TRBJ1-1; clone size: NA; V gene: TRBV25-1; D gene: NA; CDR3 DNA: TGTGCCAGCAAGAAAGGGACGGCGAACACTGAAGCTTTCTTT; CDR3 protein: CASKKGTANTEAFF
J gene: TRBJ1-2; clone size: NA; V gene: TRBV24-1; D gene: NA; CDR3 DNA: TGTGCCACCAGTGATCCGCTCTATGGCTACACCTTC; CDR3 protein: CATSDPLYGYTF
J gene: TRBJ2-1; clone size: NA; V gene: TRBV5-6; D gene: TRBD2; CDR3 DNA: TGTGCCAGCAGCTTGGCCGGGAGGGGGAATGAGCAGTTCTTC; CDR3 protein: CASSLAGRGNEQFF
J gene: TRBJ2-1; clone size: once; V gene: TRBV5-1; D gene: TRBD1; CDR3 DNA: TGCGCCAGCAGCAATCAGGGGGCTGGCCACAATGAGCAGTTCTTC; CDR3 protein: CASSNQGAGHNEQFF
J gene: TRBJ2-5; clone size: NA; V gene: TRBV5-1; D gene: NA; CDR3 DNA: TGCGCCAGCAGCTTGGTGCAGAGGGGGGGCCGGGAGACCCAGTACTTC; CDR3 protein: CASSLVQRGGRETQYF
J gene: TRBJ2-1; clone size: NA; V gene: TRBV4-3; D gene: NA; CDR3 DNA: TGCGCCAGCAGCCATCCCCTACAGGGAACGGATGAGCAGTTCTTC; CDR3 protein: CASSHPLQGTDEQFF
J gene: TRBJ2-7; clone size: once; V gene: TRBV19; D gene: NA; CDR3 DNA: TGTGCCAGTAACCGCTACGAGCAGTACTTC; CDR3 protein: CASNRYEQYF
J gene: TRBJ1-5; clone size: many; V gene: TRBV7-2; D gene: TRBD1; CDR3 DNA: TGTGCCAGCAGCGGGGACAGTATACAGAAGCCCCAGCATTTT; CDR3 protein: CASSGDSIQKPQHF
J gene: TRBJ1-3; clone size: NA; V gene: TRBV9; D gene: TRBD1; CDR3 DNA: TGTGCCAGCAGCGAAGGAGGGGGCGTAATAAGAAACACCATATATTTT; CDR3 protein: CASSEGGGVIRNTIYF
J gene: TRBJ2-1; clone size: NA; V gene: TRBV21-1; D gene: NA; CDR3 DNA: TGTGCCAGCAGCAGGGGGGACAGGGGGCACAATGAGCAGTTCTTC; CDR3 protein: CASSRGDRGHNEQFF
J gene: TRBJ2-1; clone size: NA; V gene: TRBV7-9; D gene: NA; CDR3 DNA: TGTGCCAGCAGCCCTGATCGGTGGGGGAGCTCCTACAATGAGCAGTTCTTC; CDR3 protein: CASSPDRWGSSYNEQFF
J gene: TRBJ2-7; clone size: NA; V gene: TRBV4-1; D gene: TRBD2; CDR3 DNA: TGCGCCAGCAGCCAAGGACTAGCGGGGGGAACTTGGGGCTACGAGCAGTACTTC; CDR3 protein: CASSQGLAGGTWGYEQYF
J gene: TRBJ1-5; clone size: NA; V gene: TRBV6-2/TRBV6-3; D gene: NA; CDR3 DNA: TGTGCCAGCAGTTACAATTCGGCTGACAATCAGCCCCAGCATTTT; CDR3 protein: CASSYNSADNQPQHF
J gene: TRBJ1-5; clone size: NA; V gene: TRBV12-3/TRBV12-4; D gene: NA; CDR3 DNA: TGTGCCAGCAGTTTTAGGGGGAATCAGCCCCAGCATTTT; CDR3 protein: CASSFRGNQPQHF
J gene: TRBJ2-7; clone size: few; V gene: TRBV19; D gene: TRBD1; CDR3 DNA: TGTGCCAGTAGTTCGGGACAGGGGAATTCCTACGAGCAGTACTTC; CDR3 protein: CASSSGQGNSYEQYF
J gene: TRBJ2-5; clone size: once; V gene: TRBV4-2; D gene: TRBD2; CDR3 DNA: TGTGCCAGCAGCCAAGATCTAGCGGGGGAGTGGACCCAGTACTTC; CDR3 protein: CASSQDLAGEWTQYF
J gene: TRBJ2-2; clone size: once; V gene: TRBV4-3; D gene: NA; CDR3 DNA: TGCGCCAGCAGCCAAGAGTCGAGGACAGCGAACACCGGGGAGCTGTTTTTT; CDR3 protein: CASSQESRTANTGELFF
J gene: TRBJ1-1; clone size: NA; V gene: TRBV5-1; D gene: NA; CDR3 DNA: TGCGCCAGCAGCCGGGGACAAGTCATGAACACTGAAGCTTTCTTT; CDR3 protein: CASSRGQVMNTEAFF
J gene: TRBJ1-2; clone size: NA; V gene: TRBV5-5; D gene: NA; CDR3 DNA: TGTGCCAGCAATATGGAGGCCGCGTCCTATGGCTACACCTTC; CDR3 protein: CASNMEAASYGYTF
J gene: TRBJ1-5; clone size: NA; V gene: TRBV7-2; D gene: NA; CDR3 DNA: TGTGCCAGCAGCTTAGTTGTAGAGGTCAATCAGCCCCAGCATTTT; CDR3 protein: CASSLVVEVNQPQHF
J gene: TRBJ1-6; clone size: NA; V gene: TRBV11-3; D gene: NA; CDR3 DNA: TGTGCCAGCAGCAGATACAGCGAAAATAATTCACCCCTCCACTTT; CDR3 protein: CASSRYSENNSPLHF
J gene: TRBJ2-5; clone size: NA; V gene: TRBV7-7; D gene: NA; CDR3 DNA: TGTGCCAGCAGCAGAAACAGGGGGGGAGAGACCCAGTACTTC; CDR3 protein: CASSRNRGGETQYF
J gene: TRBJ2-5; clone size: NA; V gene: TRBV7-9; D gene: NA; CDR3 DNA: TGTGCCAGCAGCCAGGGCGGAGCGGTTACCCAGTACTTC; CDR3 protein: CASSQGGAVTQYF
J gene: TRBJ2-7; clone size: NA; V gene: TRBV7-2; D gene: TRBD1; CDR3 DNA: TGTGCCAGCAGCGCTGACAGGGCCAACGAGCAGTACTTC; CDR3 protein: CASSADRANEQYF
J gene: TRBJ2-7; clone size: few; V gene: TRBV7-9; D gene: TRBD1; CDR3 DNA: TGTGCCAGCAGCTTAATGGGACAGGGCTCCTACGAGCAGTACTTC; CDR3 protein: CASSLMGQGSYEQYF
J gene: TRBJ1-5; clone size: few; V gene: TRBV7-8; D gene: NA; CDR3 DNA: TGTGCCAGCAGCTTAGGGGTCGGTCAGCCCCAGCATTTT; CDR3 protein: CASSLGVGQPQHF
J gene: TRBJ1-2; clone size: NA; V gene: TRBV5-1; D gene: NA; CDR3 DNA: TGCGCCAGCAGCTGGACGGAAGGGAACTATGGCTACACCTTC; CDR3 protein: CASSWTEGNYGYTF
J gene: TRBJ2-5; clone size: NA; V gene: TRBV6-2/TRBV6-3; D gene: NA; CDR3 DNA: TGTGCCAGCAGCTCCGGATTCGGGGCCGAGACCCAGTACTTC; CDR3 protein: CASSSGFGAETQYF
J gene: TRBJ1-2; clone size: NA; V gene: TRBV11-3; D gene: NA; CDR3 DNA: TGTGCCAGCAGCTTAACCAGGGGAGGCTACACCTTC; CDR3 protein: CASSLTRGGYTF
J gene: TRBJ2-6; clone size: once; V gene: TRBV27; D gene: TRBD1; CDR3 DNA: TGTGCCAGCAGTTTACGGGACGGGCAGGGGGTCCTCTGGGGGGCCAACGTCCTGACTTTC; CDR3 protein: CASSLRDGQGVLWGANVLTF
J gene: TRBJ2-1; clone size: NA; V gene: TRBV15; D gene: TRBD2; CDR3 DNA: TGTGCCACCAGCAGATCGGGAGGTCATGGGGGTGAGCAGTTCTTC; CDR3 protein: CATSRSGGHGGEQFF
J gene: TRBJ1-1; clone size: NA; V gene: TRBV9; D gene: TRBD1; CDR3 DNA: TGTGCCAGCAGCCTCACAGGGGGCTGGACTGAAGCTTTCTTT; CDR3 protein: CASSLTGGWTEAFF